The source of this T cell receptor beta chain is a study of T cells in Graves' hyperthyroidism and ophthalmopathy. Study-wide results and limits: The model foresaw ophthalmopathy a median roughly 6.3 months prior to onset. Most expanded thyroid clonotypes above 0.001 recurred in blood.

Per the germline V gene, CDR1 is SGHNT and CDR2 is YENEEA. Trimming removed 4 bases from V and 1 base from J, with 13 bases in between. The CDR3 spans 16 residues. Points on this clonotype: Its antigen is as yet unknown.

RNA transcripts gave rise to amplified TCR beta CDR3 regions. Primed by the HTBI set, a first-round RT-PCR was run on the TCR CDR3. TCRdb used MiXCR to reprocess the multiplex PCR reads, holding one entry per CDR3 protein. The table shows 300,000 to 450,000 distinct CDR3 sequences, with about 15% occurring only once. Using over 8.5 ml of fresh peripheral blood, PBMCs were prepared. The receptor was isolated from a woman aged 55-69 years with Graves' hyperthyroidism. The specimen was blood. This chain joins TRBV11-3 and TRBJ2-2, with D possibly TRBD2 on 6 matching bases. The CDR3: CASSSSGRLNTGELFF. CDR3 DNA: TGTGCCAGCAGCTCGAGCGGGCGATTGAACACCGGGGAGCTGTTTTTT.